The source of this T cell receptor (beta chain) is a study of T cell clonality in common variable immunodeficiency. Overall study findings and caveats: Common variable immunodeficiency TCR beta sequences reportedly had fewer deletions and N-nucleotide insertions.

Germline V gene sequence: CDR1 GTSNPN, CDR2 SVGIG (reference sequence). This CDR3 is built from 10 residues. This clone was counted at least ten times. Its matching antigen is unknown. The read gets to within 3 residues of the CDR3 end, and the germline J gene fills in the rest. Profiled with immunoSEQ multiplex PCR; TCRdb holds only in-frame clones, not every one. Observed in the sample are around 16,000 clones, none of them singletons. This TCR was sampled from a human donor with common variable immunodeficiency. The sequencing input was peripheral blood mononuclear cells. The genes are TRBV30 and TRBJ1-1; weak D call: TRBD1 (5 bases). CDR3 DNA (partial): TGTGCCTGGGCCGAGGGGGAA. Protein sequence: CAWAEGE. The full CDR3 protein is CAWAEGEAFF.